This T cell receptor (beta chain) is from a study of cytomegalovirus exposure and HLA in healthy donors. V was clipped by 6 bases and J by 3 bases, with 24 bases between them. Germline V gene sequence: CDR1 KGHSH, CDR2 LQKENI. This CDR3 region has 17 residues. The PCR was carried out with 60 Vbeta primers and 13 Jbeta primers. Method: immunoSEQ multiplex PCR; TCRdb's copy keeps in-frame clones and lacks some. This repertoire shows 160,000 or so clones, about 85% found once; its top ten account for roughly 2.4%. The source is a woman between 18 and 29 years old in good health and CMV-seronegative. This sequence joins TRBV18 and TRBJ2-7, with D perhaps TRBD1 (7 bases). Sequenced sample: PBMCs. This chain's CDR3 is CASSRRHSQGGFYEQYF. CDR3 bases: TGTGCCAGCTCGCGCCGCCATTCCCAGGGGGGATTCTACGAGCAGTACTTC.